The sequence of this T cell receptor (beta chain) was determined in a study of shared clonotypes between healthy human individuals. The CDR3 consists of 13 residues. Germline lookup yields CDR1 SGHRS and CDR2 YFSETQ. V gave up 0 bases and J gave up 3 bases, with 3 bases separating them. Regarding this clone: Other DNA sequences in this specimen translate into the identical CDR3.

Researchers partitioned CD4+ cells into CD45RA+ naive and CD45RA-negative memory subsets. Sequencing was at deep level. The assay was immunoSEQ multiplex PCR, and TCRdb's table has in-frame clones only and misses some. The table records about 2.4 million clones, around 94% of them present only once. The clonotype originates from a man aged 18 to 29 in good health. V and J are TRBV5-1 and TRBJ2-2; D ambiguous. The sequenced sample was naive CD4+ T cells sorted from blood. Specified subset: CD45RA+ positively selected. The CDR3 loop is CASSLEYTGELFF. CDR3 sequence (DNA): TGCGCCAGCAGCTTGGAGTACACCGGGGAGCTGTTTTTT.